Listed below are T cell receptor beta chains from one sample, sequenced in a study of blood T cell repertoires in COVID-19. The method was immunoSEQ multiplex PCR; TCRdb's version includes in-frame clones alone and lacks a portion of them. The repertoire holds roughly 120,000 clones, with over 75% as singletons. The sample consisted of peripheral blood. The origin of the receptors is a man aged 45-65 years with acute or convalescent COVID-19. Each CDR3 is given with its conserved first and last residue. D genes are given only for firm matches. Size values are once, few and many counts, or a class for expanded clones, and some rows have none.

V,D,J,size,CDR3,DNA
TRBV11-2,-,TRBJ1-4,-,CASSLSRGLSNEKLFF,TGTGCCAGCAGCCTTAGCAGAGGGTTGTCTAATGAAAAACTGTTTTTT
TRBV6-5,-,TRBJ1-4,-,CASSYSQGSEKLFF,TGTGCCAGCAGTTATAGTCAGGGGTCTGAAAAACTGTTTTTT
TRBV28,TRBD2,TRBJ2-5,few,CASPPGGVGIFQETQYF,TGTGCCAGCCCCCCCGGGGGGGTAGGAATATTCCAAGAGACCCAGTACTTC
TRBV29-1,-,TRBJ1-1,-,CSVSVATEAFF,TGCAGCGTATCAGTGGCCACTGAAGCTTTCTTT
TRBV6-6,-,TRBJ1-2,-,CASSSSAGPSGYTF,TGTGCCAGCAGTTCCTCCGCGGGGCCGAGTGGCTACACCTTC
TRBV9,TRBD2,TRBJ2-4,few,CASSVGDDRGVLLPKNIQYF,TGTGCCAGCAGCGTAGGGGACGATCGGGGGGTCCTCCTGCCCAAAAACATTCAGTACTTC
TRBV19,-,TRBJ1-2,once,CASMGQEYYGYTF,TGTGCCAGTATGGGACAAGAATACTATGGCTACACCTTC
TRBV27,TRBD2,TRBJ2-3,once,CASTKREDVGTQYF,TGTGCCAGCACTAAGCGGGAGGATGTGGGTACGCAGTATTTT
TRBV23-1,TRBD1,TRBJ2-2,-,CASSQFDRGSGAGTGELFF,TGCGCCAGCAGTCAATTTGACAGGGGGTCGGGCGCGGGCACCGGGGAGCTGTTTTTT
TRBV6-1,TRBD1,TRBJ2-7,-,CASSEGDRGYEQYF,TGTGCCAGCAGTGAAGGGGACAGGGGATACGAGCAGTACTTC
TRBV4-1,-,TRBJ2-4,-,CASSQAMSQAKNIQYF,TGCGCCAGCAGCCAAGCTATGAGCCAAGCCAAAAACATTCAGTACTTC
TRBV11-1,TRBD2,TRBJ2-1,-,CASSLHGLAGWGEQFF,TGTGCCAGCAGCTTACACGGACTAGCGGGATGGGGTGAGCAGTTCTTC
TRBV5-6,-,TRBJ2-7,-,CASSLGQIYEQYF,TGTGCCAGCAGCTTGGGGCAGATCTACGAGCAGTACTTC
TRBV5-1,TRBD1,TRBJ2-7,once,CASSLGGQVHEQYF,TGCGCCAGCAGCTTGGGGGGACAGGTACACGAGCAGTACTTC
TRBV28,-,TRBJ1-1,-,CASSRPGGPEAFF,TGTGCCAGCAGTCGACCGGGGGGGCCTGAAGCTTTCTTT
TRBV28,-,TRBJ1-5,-,CASTPTGTLAQPQHF,TGTGCCAGCACCCCGACCGGGACTTTGGCCCAGCCCCAGCATTTT
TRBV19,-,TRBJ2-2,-,CASSTQNTGELFF,TGTGCCAGTAGTACCCAGAACACCGGGGAGCTGTTTTTT